These T cell receptor beta chains were read from a single sample in a study of blood T cell repertoires in COVID-19. Here immunoSEQ multiplex PCR was the method, and the copy in TCRdb shows in-frame clones only, minus some. The repertoire consists of 200,000 to 250,000 clones, with approximately 78% occurring once and the leading ten covering 5.2%. The material sequenced was peripheral blood. These receptors originate from a woman in her 70s with COVID-19, enrolled during active disease. CDR3s leave out the opening cysteine and the closing phenylalanine or tryptophan.

j_gene: TRBJ2-7
v_gene: TRBV5-8
CDR3aa: ASSLVGQGSYEQY

j_gene: TRBJ1-1
v_gene: TRBV6-2/TRBV6-3
CDR3aa: ASSSTGGVAF

j_gene: TRBJ1-2
v_gene: TRBV5-1
CDR3aa: ASSLAPGTQPGGYGYT

j_gene: TRBJ2-7
v_gene: TRBV19
CDR3aa: ASSPQGYEQY

j_gene: TRBJ2-5
v_gene: TRBV18
CDR3aa: ASSLNRGHKQETQY

j_gene: TRBJ1-1
v_gene: TRBV18
CDR3aa: ASSPNREDEAF

j_gene: TRBJ1-5
v_gene: TRBV29-1
CDR3aa: SVVFPQGVSYSNQPQH

j_gene: TRBJ1-6
v_gene: TRBV2
CDR3aa: ASSKTGSNSPLH

j_gene: TRBJ2-5
v_gene: TRBV7-2
CDR3aa: ASSLEVSARETQY

j_gene: TRBJ1-5
v_gene: TRBV2
CDR3aa: ASNGQGDILTPYSNQPQH

j_gene: TRBJ1-2
v_gene: TRBV28
CDR3aa: ASSSSPYGYT

j_gene: TRBJ1-1
v_gene: TRBV3-1/TRBV3-2
CDR3aa: ASINGGAGRGYTEAF